Listed below are T cell receptor beta chains from one sample, sequenced in a study of blood T cell repertoires in COVID-19. Produced via immunoSEQ multiplex PCR; TCRdb's table is partial and in-frame only. The table includes 100,000 to 120,000 clones, 75% to 90% detected once. Material: peripheral blood. The receptors originated from a woman aged 40-49 years with acute or convalescent COVID-19. Each CDR3 is given with its conserved first and last residue. The D gene is left open where the match is weak. The size of a clone is reported for some rows only, either as once, few or many, or as a class for expanded clones.

j_call: TRBJ1-5; cdr3_length: 15; clone_size: .; d_call: .; v_call: TRBV29-1; cdr3_nt: TGCAGCGGTCGTTGGACAGTAGGGGCCAATCAGCCCCAGCATTTT; cdr3_aa: CSGRWTVGANQPQHF
j_call: TRBJ2-7; cdr3_length: 15; clone_size: .; d_call: TRBD1; v_call: TRBV2; cdr3_nt: TGTGCCAGCAGGGGACCCCGACAGGGGAGATACGAGCAGTACTTC; cdr3_aa: CASRGPRQGRYEQYF
j_call: TRBJ1-3; cdr3_length: 16; clone_size: .; d_call: TRBD1; v_call: TRBV5-1; cdr3_nt: TGCGCCAGCAGCTTGATGGGACAGGGCTCTGGAAACACCATATATTTT; cdr3_aa: CASSLMGQGSGNTIYF
j_call: TRBJ1-1; cdr3_length: 16; clone_size: .; d_call: .; v_call: TRBV5-3; cdr3_nt: TGTGCCAGAAGCACACAGGGATCCGGGGGGCACACTGAAGCTTTCTTT; cdr3_aa: CARSTQGSGGHTEAFF
j_call: TRBJ1-1; cdr3_length: 14; clone_size: .; d_call: TRBD1; v_call: TRBV5-1; cdr3_nt: TGCGCCAGCAGCTTGACAGGGGGCGTCACTGAAGCTTTCTTT; cdr3_aa: CASSLTGGVTEAFF
j_call: TRBJ2-7; cdr3_length: 16; clone_size: .; d_call: TRBD1; v_call: TRBV6-5; cdr3_nt: TGTGCCAGCAGTTACTCTCGGGACAGGGGTTCCTACGAGCAGTACTTC; cdr3_aa: CASSYSRDRGSYEQYF
j_call: TRBJ2-1; cdr3_length: 18; clone_size: .; d_call: TRBD2; v_call: TRBV5-4; cdr3_nt: TGTGCCAGCAGCCCCTTGACTAGCGGGGGCCCCTCCTACAATGAGCAGTTCTTC; cdr3_aa: CASSPLTSGGPSYNEQFF
j_call: TRBJ1-5; cdr3_length: 15; clone_size: .; d_call: TRBD1; v_call: TRBV11-2; cdr3_nt: TGTGCCAGCAGCTTGGGTCAGGGGGTGAGTCAGCCCCAGCATTTT; cdr3_aa: CASSLGQGVSQPQHF
j_call: TRBJ1-2; cdr3_length: 13; clone_size: .; d_call: .; v_call: TRBV3-1/TRBV3-2; cdr3_nt: TGTGCCAGCAGTTGGGGGTCCGGGGGTGGCTACACCTTC; cdr3_aa: CASSWGSGGGYTF
j_call: TRBJ1-6; cdr3_length: 13; clone_size: once; d_call: TRBD1; v_call: TRBV19; cdr3_nt: TGTGCCAGTAGGGACAGGGGCAATTCACCCCTCCACTTT; cdr3_aa: CASRDRGNSPLHF
j_call: TRBJ1-2; cdr3_length: 12; clone_size: .; d_call: .; v_call: TRBV7-8; cdr3_nt: TGTGCCAGCAGCTTAGGAGGGTATGGCTACACCTTC; cdr3_aa: CASSLGGYGYTF
j_call: TRBJ2-7; cdr3_length: 11; clone_size: .; d_call: .; v_call: TRBV2; cdr3_nt: TGTGCCAGCAGGGAAACTACCCCGCAGTACTTC; cdr3_aa: CASRETTPQYF
j_call: TRBJ1-3; cdr3_length: 16; clone_size: .; d_call: .; v_call: TRBV18; cdr3_nt: TGTGCCAGCTCACCCCCCGGGGGGCTCTCTGGAAACACCATATATTTT; cdr3_aa: CASSPPGGLSGNTIYF
j_call: TRBJ1-5; cdr3_length: 16; clone_size: .; d_call: TRBD1; v_call: TRBV6-4; cdr3_nt: TGTGCCAGCAGCCCCCCAGGGGGCCTGGGCAATCAGCCCCAGCATTTT; cdr3_aa: CASSPPGGLGNQPQHF
j_call: TRBJ2-7; cdr3_length: 17; clone_size: .; d_call: .; v_call: TRBV10-3; cdr3_nt: TGTGCCATCAGTGATTACCCCAAGGAGGAGGGTTTCCACGAGCAGTACTTC; cdr3_aa: CAISDYPKEEGFHEQYF
j_call: TRBJ1-1; cdr3_length: 13; clone_size: .; d_call: .; v_call: TRBV5-1; cdr3_nt: TGCGCCAGCAGCACAGGGTCCTCAAGTGAAGCTTTCTTT; cdr3_aa: CASSTGSSSEAFF
j_call: TRBJ1-2; cdr3_length: 15; clone_size: .; d_call: TRBD1; v_call: TRBV20-1; cdr3_nt: TGCAGTGCTAGTTCAGACAGGGAAAAGGTCAGAGGCTACACCTTC; cdr3_aa: CSASSDREKVRGYTF
j_call: TRBJ2-5; cdr3_length: 14; clone_size: .; d_call: .; v_call: TRBV7-3; cdr3_nt: TGTGCCAGCAGCTCCGGTTCGGTACAAGAGACCCAGTACTTC; cdr3_aa: CASSSGSVQETQYF
j_call: TRBJ1-1; cdr3_length: 18; clone_size: .; d_call: TRBD1; v_call: TRBV30; cdr3_nt: TGTGCCTGGAGTGAAAACAGGGGGCGAACGGTGCAGAACACTGAAGCTTTCTTT; cdr3_aa: CAWSENRGRTVQNTEAFF
j_call: TRBJ2-2; cdr3_length: 16; clone_size: .; d_call: TRBD1; v_call: TRBV19; cdr3_nt: TGTGCCAGTAGACATAACCCGGGACAGGGGTCCGGGGAGCTGTTTTTT; cdr3_aa: CASRHNPGQGSGELFF
j_call: TRBJ2-3; cdr3_length: 15; clone_size: .; d_call: TRBD1; v_call: TRBV19; cdr3_nt: TGTGCCAGTAGCCCACAGGGGGCTAGCGCAGATACGCAGTATTTT; cdr3_aa: CASSPQGASADTQYF
j_call: TRBJ2-7; cdr3_length: 14; clone_size: .; d_call: TRBD2; v_call: TRBV5-1; cdr3_nt: TGCGCCAGCAGCTCAAGCGGGGGGTCCTACGAGCAGTACTTC; cdr3_aa: CASSSSGGSYEQYF
j_call: TRBJ1-2; cdr3_length: 15; clone_size: .; d_call: TRBD1; v_call: TRBV5-1; cdr3_nt: TGCGCCAGCAGCGAGACAGGGGGCGCGGGGTATGGCTACACCTTC; cdr3_aa: CASSETGGAGYGYTF